The 14 T cell receptor beta chains presented below share a single source sample, sequenced in a study of immune evolution from preneoplasia to lung adenocarcinoma. The assay was immunoSEQ multiplex PCR, and TCRdb's table has in-frame clones only and misses some. The sample lists about 13,000 clones, 65% to 85% occurring once. The sample consisted of FFPE minimally invasive lung adenocarcinoma tissue. Receptors originate from a person aged 65-85 years with lung adenocarcinoma.

This rearrangement joins TRBV5-1 to TRBJ1-2; tentatively, D is TRBD1 (5 bases). CDR1 and CDR2 from the germline V gene are SGHRS and YFSETQ. V was cut by 4 bases and J by 8 bases, with 12 bases left in between. CDR3 length equals 12 residues. The CDR3 reads CASSLGPGGYTF. DNA for the CDR3: TGCGCCAGCAGCCTGGGGCCGGGGGGCTACACCTTC. The variable domain in full, with the rest retrieved from reference TRBV5-1 and TRBJ1-2, is KAGVTQTPRYLIKTRGQQVTLSCSPISGHRSVSWYQQTPGQGLQFLFEYFSETQRNKGNFPGRFSGRQFSNSRSEMNVSTLELGDSALYLCASSLGPGGYTFGSGTRLTVV.

V usage is TRBV30 and J usage is TRBJ2-5; unclear D gene. Trimming left V 2 bases short and J 5 bases short, with 9 bases between. Germline loops: CDR1 GTSNPN, CDR2 SVGIG (reference sequence). This CDR3 is 12 amino acids long. The CDR3 spells CAWSPQEETQYF. The CDR3 bases are TGTGCCTGGAGTCCCCAGGAGGAGACCCAGTACTTC.

The chain has TRBV7-9 and TRBJ2-7; D is unclear. Trimming pared 1 base from V and 1 base from J, leaving 2 bases between. The CDR3 covers 12 residues. Germline-derived CDR1 and CDR2 are SEHNR and FQNEAQ (reference sequence). CDR3 in DNA: TGTGCCAGCAGCTTAGTATCCTACGAGCAGTACTTC. Protein product: CASSLVSYEQYF.

The chain links TRBV30 to TRBJ2-1; 9 bases agree with TRBD1. Germline-derived CDR1 and CDR2 are GTSNPN and SVGIG (reference sequence). This CDR3 region has 16 residues. The ends lost 4 bases at V and 7 bases at J; junction bases unmatched: 14. In DNA, the CDR3 is TGTGCCTGGAAGGCCCTGGACAGGGGTGAGTGGAATGAGCAGTTCTTC. Its translation is CAWKALDRGEWNEQFF.

This clone has more than one count but fewer than ten. V is TRBV28 and J is TRBJ1-2, with 9 bases identical to TRBD1. Trimming took 5 bases from V and 6 from J; bases not matched to a gene: 13. Germline CDR1 and CDR2: MDHEN and SYDVKM. The CDR3 has 16 residues. The CDR3 sequence is CASSPRPGQGLNGYTF. The CDR3 DNA is TGTGCCAGCAGTCCCCGACCCGGACAGGGGCTCAATGGCTACACCTTC.

This chain uses TRBV30 with TRBJ1-6; no firm D call. The CDR3 totals 12 residues. The germline CDR1 and CDR2 sequences are GTSNPN and SVGIG (reference sequence). V was shortened by 4 bases and J by 7 bases, with 8 bases between the two germline ends. The DNA of the CDR3 is TGTGCCTGGACAGGACTAAATTCACCCCTCCACTTT. The encoded protein is CAWTGLNSPLHF.

The chain employs TRBV9 and TRBJ1-1; no reliable D call. V was trimmed by 0 bases and J by 0 bases, leaving 6 bases between them. This CDR3 contains 14 residues. In germline, CDR1 is SGDLS, CDR2 YYNGEE. CDR3 in amino acids: CASSVGVMNTEAFF. The CDR3 nucleotides read TGTGCCAGCAGCGTAGGGGTTATGAACACTGAAGCTTTCTTT.

The chain combines TRBV2 with TRBJ1-2; D is ambiguous. The V end was cut by 6 bases, the J end by 4 bases, with 6 bases between. The CDR3 runs 11 residues. Germline V gene lookup returns CDR1 SNHLY and CDR2 FYNNEI. In DNA form, the CDR3 reads TGTGCCAGCAGATGGACCTATGGCTACACCTTC. Translated: CASRWTYGYTF.

Only a few counts were recorded for this clone. The chain is built from TRBV19 and TRBJ2-2, with D possibly TRBD2 on 5 matching bases. V gave up 9 bases and J gave up 5 bases, with 22 bases separating them. Germline CDR1 is LNHDA and CDR2 is SQIVND (reference sequence). This CDR3 has 16 residues. CDR3 in amino acids: CASLRDDSAHTGELFF. The CDR3 DNA reads TGTGCCAGCCTGAGGGATGACTCGGCGCATACCGGGGAGCTGTTTTTT. Together with reference TRBV19 and TRBJ2-2, the CDR3 gives the full variable domain: DGGITQSPKYLFRKEGQNVTLSCEQNLNHDAMYWYRQDPGQGLRLIYYSQIVNDFQKGDIAEGYSVSREKKESFPLTVTSAQKNPTAFYLCASLRDDSAHTGELFFGEGSRLTVL.

This clone was seen more than once but under ten times. The V and J genes are TRBV6-1 and TRBJ1-1, with D uncertain. V shed 1 base and J shed 1 base, with 7 bases lying between them. There are 14 residues in the CDR3. CDR1 and CDR2 from the germline V gene are MNHNS and SASEGT. The DNA for the CDR3 is TGTGCCAGCAGTGAAGTGTTCAGGAACACTGAAGCTTTCTTT. Translation: CASSEVFRNTEAFF.

The chain couples TRBV2 to TRBJ2-7; 8 bases match TRBD1. Germline trimming cut 4 bases from V and 1 base from J; bases unmatched to any gene: 6. This CDR3 contains 15 residues. The germline CDR1 and CDR2 sequences are SNHLY and FYNNEI. The CDR3 here is CASSGTRTGSYEQYF. CDR3 coding DNA: TGTGCCAGCAGTGGGACCAGGACAGGGTCCTACGAGCAGTACTTC.

The chain uses TRBV19 and TRBJ2-3, with D perhaps matching TRBD1 or TRBD2 (5 bases each). This CDR3 region has 14 residues. Trimming left V 6 bases short and J 5 bases short, with 15 bases between. Germline V lookup: CDR1 LNHDA, CDR2 SQIVND (reference sequence). CDR3 nucleotides: TGTGCCAGTAGGGAAAGGGGTCGGGGAGATACGCAGTATTTT. Residues: CASRERGRGDTQYF.

V and J are TRBV6-1 and TRBJ2-5; 14 bases fit TRBD2. Germline loops: CDR1 MNHNS, CDR2 SASEGT. The V gene end was trimmed by 2 bases and the J gene end by 2 bases; junction bases not matched to a gene: 1. The length of the CDR3 is 16 residues. The CDR3, as DNA: TGTGCCAGCAGTGAATGGACTAGCGGGGGGCAAGAGACCCAGTACTTC. It specifies CASSEWTSGGQETQYF.

This chain connects TRBV5-4 to TRBJ1-2, with 10 bases matching TRBD1. The J segment lost 1 base and the V segment lost 2 bases, leaving 2 bases of the junction unmatched. The CDR3 runs to 15 residues. The germline V gene encodes CDR1 SGHNT and CDR2 YYREEE (reference sequence). The CDR3: CASSFGTGVNYGYTF. As DNA, the CDR3 is TGTGCCAGCAGCTTCGGGACAGGGGTTAACTATGGCTACACCTTC.